This T cell receptor (beta chain) is from a study of Tregs in tolerant kidney transplant recipients (dated by TCRdb to about 2019). For context, the study as a whole: The study applied TCRbeta sequencing to find donor-specific regulatory T cells before combined kidney and bone marrow transplantation and then followed those same cells after transplant. Several methods of expanding Tregs specific for an allogeneic donor were compared by TCRbeta repertoire sequencing in a few healthy controls. The study at large found these results: Expanding Tregs with activated donor B cells appeared to identify the most biologically relevant and donor-specific TCRbeta repertoire. Biological reproducibility was not directly addressed, though technical replication error appeared minimal. The study was constrained by small patient numbers, and validation of the findings is required in larger populations and under other immunosuppression protocols.

The CDR3 goes from the cysteine to the phenylalanine over 14 residues. The sequence is cut down to CDR3 DNA, 42 bases in frame from base 1. Trimming costs V 3 bases and J 2 bases, and their ends lie 14 bases apart. As encoded in the germline V gene, CDR1 is SQVTM while CDR2 is ANQGSEA. Unstimulated Tregs (CD4+CD25+CD127-), CD4+ non-Tregs (CD4+CD25-), CD4 and CD8 cells were FACS-sorted from thawed PBMCs. Blood from healthy controls was obtained either from healthy volunteers or as purchased buffy coats. Healthy control blood was processed to PBMCs with a Ficoll density gradient and then cryopreserved, whereas patient PBMCs were collected both before and after transplant. Of note for this clone: Its antigen is still unknown. Nothing much larger sits one base from this clone, and base qualities are not available.

For TCRbeta CDR3 sequencing, genomic DNA was extracted from sorted cells using the QIAGEN DNeasy Blood and Tissue Kit. High-throughput TCRbeta CDR3 sequencing, which included PCR amplification with bias correction and internal controls, was done commercially through immunoSEQ. The source study handled its data this way. A unique productive TCRbeta sequence was defined by the CDR3 nucleotide sequence when primers matched, and otherwise by the CDR3 amino acid sequence together with the Vbeta and Jbeta genes. Sorting error was corrected by removing sequences shared between sorted populations at a frequency ratio of 2:1 or less, and the remaining shared sequences were assigned to the higher population. A sequence counted as donor-reactive if, in CFSE-low cells, the sequence had a frequency of at least 0.01% and was expanded at least 5-fold compared with unstimulated cells. Repertoire divergence was quantified by Jensen-Shannon divergence using the top 100 TCRbeta sequences ranked by frequency. When a sample had multiple sequencing runs, each run was corrected for sorting error separately and the runs were then pooled. Not all clones reach the TCRdb copy of this immuneACCESS table, which keeps in-frame sequences only. Checked studies attribute under half of the gap to unresolved V genes and leave the rest unexplained. V and J calls and clone size are those listed in that table; D and trimming were worked out from the DNA. The sample includes tens of thousands of clones, with around 90% observed a single time. The top ten clones comprise 4.5% to 5% of the sample.

Sequenced input: CD8+ T cells from blood. The chain is made from TRBV29-1 and TRBJ2-7; the D region is possibly TRBD1 or TRBD2, each matching across 5 bases. This receptor was taken from a human donor in good health. The CDR3 reads as follows: CSVERPGTAYEQYF. Here is the DNA: TGCAGCGTTGAGAGACCCGGGACCGCCTACGAGCAGTACTTC.